The 30 T cell receptor beta chains reported below all come from one sample, sequenced in a study of long-term antiretroviral therapy in people with HIV. Researchers ran immunoSEQ v3.0 at survey level. The data were produced by immunoSEQ multiplex PCR, yet TCRdb's version contains in-frame clones alone and is incomplete. The table shows fewer than 30,000 clones, with 81% occurring only once. Source: unsorted PBMCs, taken 4.4 years after starting antiretroviral therapy. The receptor source for this set is a man aged 25-45 years with HIV.

The chain joins TRBV9 to TRBJ2-5, with 8 bases matching TRBD2. V lost 4 bases and J lost 5; bases outside the gene matches: 10. CDR3 length: 15 amino acids. Germline V lookup: CDR1 SGDLS, CDR2 YYNGEE. The CDR3 DNA reads TGTGCCAGCAGCCCCTCGGGGGGGGCGGGGGAGACCCAGTACTTC. Its translation is CASSPSGGAGETQYF.

The chain recombines TRBV7-8 with TRBJ1-4; D unclear. CDR1 is SGHVS and CDR2 is FQNEAQ in the germline V gene. This CDR3 is built from 14 residues. The germline V and J ends were trimmed by 5 bases and 3 bases, with 10 bases remaining between them. CDR3 protein: CASSGPSPNEKLFF. DNA for the CDR3: TGTGCCAGCAGCGGTCCCAGCCCTAATGAAAAACTGTTTTTT.

The chain uses TRBV5-8 and TRBJ1-5, with no clear D. V shed 4 bases and J shed 4 bases, with 9 bases lying between them. Germline V gene data show CDR1 as SGHTS and CDR2 as YDEGEE. This CDR3 region has 13 residues. The CDR3: CASSLDGNQPQHF. Here the CDR3 DNA reads TGTGCCAGCAGCCTGGATGGGAATCAGCCCCAGCATTTT.

This chain links TRBV27 with TRBJ2-7; TRBD2 matches 8 bases. The CDR3 sequence is 13 residues long. V was pared by 2 bases and J by 3 bases, with 0 bases of the junction left unmatched. CDR1 MNHEY and CDR2 SMNVEV come from the germline V gene (reference sequence). The CDR3 spells CASSLSGSYEQYF. The CDR3 coding sequence is TGTGCCAGCAGTTTAAGCGGGAGCTACGAGCAGTACTTC.

V and J are TRBV27 and TRBJ1-5; 9 bases agree with TRBD1. V lost 0 bases and J lost 11; bases outside the gene matches: 11. This CDR3 comprises 16 residues. The germline V gene encodes CDR1 MNHEY and CDR2 SMNVEV (reference sequence). Here the CDR3 DNA reads TGTGCCAGCAGTTTATCGATTCCGGGACAGGGCTCGGCCCAGCATTTT. This encodes CASSLSIPGQGSAQHF.

The chain has TRBV4-3 and TRBJ2-7; 9 positions agree with TRBD2. Per the germline V gene, CDR1 is LGHNA and CDR2 is YSLEER. Germline trimming cut 4 bases from V and 4 bases from J; bases unmatched to any gene: 8. The CDR3 has 15 residues. The CDR3 DNA follows: TGCGCCAGCAGCCTAGCTATGACTAGCGGATACGAGCAGTACTTC. Protein product: CASSLAMTSGYEQYF.

The CDR3 region has the DNA TGTGCCAGCAGCGAACAGGGTGCCCTGGTGGTGTACTTC. This codes for CASSEQGALVVYF. The chain joins TRBV7-9 to TRBJ2-7; weak D call: TRBD1 (6 bases). Trimming removed 5 bases at V and 12 bases at J, with 20 bases between. The CDR3 totals 13 residues. Germline values: CDR1 SEHNR, CDR2 FQNEAQ (reference sequence).

The V and J genes are TRBV15 and TRBJ1-1, with D possibly being TRBD1 (5 bases). The CDR3 has 14 residues. Germline V gene data show CDR1 as LNHNV and CDR2 as YYDKDF (reference sequence). Trimming removed 6 bases at V and 0 bases at J, with 11 bases between. The CDR3, as DNA: TGTGCCACCAGTAGGCCGGGGGTGAACACTGAAGCTTTCTTT. Translating gives CATSRPGVNTEAFF.

The CDR3 region is CASSSYQETQYF. CDR3 DNA: TGTGCCAGCAGCTCGTACCAAGAGACCCAGTACTTC. The chain links TRBV11-2 to TRBJ2-5; D is unresolved. There are 12 residues in the CDR3. Germline-derived CDR1 and CDR2 are SGHAT and FQNNGV. Deletions cut 4 bases from V and 0 bases from J, with 3 bases between.

This chain uses TRBV7-9 with TRBJ1-4; D unclear. Trimming took 6 bases from V and 8 from J, leaving 13 bases between them. The CDR3 contains 13 residues. Germline CDR1 is SEHNR and CDR2 is FQNEAQ (reference sequence). CDR3 sequence: CASSPAVGEKLFF. CDR3 nucleotides: TGTGCCAGCAGTCCTGCTGTGGGGGAAAAACTGTTTTTT.

The rearrangement links TRBV27 to TRBJ1-5; possibly TRBD1 for D (6 bases). The CDR3 is 17 amino acids. Germline V gives CDR1 MNHEY, CDR2 SMNVEV (reference sequence). V dropped 0 bases and J dropped 0 bases, with 12 bases sitting between them. In DNA, the CDR3 is TGTGCCAGCAGTTTATCGGTGAGGGGGGATAGCAATCAGCCCCAGCATTTT. Translating it yields CASSLSVRGDSNQPQHF.

This clone was detected only a few times. The chain couples TRBV6-4 to TRBJ1-1, with a weak D call TRBD1 (6 bases). V lost 3 bases, J lost 6 bases, and 14 bases lay in between. Germline CDR1 MRHNA, CDR2 SNTAGT. The CDR3 totals 14 residues. The CDR3 DNA follows: TGTGCCAGCAGTGAATCTCAGGGGACGGCTGAAGCTTTCTTT. Protein product: CASSESQGTAEAFF.

The chain links TRBV28 to TRBJ2-7; 8 bases agree with TRBD1. V was clipped by 6 bases and J by 10 bases; unmatched bases: 8. Looked up from germline, CDR1 is MDHEN and CDR2 is SYDVKM. This CDR3 has 12 amino acids. CDR3 bases: TGTGCCAGCAGCCCCCCCGGACAGGGACAGTACTTC. It translates to CASSPPGQGQYF.

The rearrangement joins TRBV5-6 to TRBJ1-2; 10 bases are shared with TRBD1. With V trimmed by 4 bases and J by 6 bases, 6 bases remained unmatched. This CDR3 has 14 amino acids. Germline-derived CDR1 and CDR2 are SGHDT and YYEEEE. DNA of the CDR3: TGTGCCAGCAGCCGGGGACAGGGGACCGATGGCTACACCTTC. Amino acid sequence: CASSRGQGTDGYTF. The whole variable domain, filled in from reference TRBV5-6 and TRBJ1-2, reads DAGVTQSPTHLIKTRGQQVTLRCSPKSGHDTVSWYQQALGQGPQFIFQYYEEEERQRGNFPDRFSGHQFPNYSSELNVNALLLGDSALYLCASSRGQGTDGYTFGSGTRLTVV.

This chain uses TRBV4-2 with TRBJ2-2, with 9 bases aligning to TRBD2. Germline values: CDR1 LGHNA, CDR2 YNFKEQ. This CDR3 region has 16 residues. The junction had 7 bases not matched to a gene; V was cut back by 1 base and J by 7 bases. The CDR3 nucleotides are TGTGCCAGCAGCCAAGTTGCGGGACTAGCCAACGGGGAGCTGTTTTTT. Its protein is CASSQVAGLANGELFF.

The V gene is TRBV5-8, the J gene TRBJ1-1; a possible D gene is TRBD1 (5 bases). This CDR3 region has 15 residues. Germline values: CDR1 SGHTS, CDR2 YDEGEE. Deletions cut 0 bases from V and 2 bases from J, with 11 bases between. The CDR3 coding sequence is TGTGCCAGCAGCTTGGCAGGGAGGGAAAACACTGAAGCTTTCTTT. Its protein is CASSLAGRENTEAFF.

The CDR3 loop reads CASSHRGVSTDTQYF. Here the CDR3 DNA reads TGTGCCAGCAGCCATAGGGGGGTTAGCACAGATACGCAGTATTTT. The V gene is TRBV28, the J gene TRBJ2-3; D possibly uses TRBD1 or TRBD2 (6 bases each). V was clipped by 6 bases and J by 0 bases, with 13 bases between them. Germline V gives CDR1 MDHEN, CDR2 SYDVKM. The CDR3 spans 15 residues. Full variable domain (remainder filled in from reference TRBV28 and TRBJ2-3): DVKVTQSSRYLVKRTGEKVFLECVQDMDHENMFWYRQDPGLGLRLIYFSYDVKMKEKGDIPEGYSVSREKKERFSLILESASTNQTSMYLCASSHRGVSTDTQYFGPGTRLTVL.

The J gene is TRBJ1-1, the V gene TRBV14; maybe TRBD1 (5 bases). The CDR3 sequence is 13 residues long. The germline V gene has CDR1 SGHDN and CDR2 FVKESK. Trimming pared 5 bases from V and 8 bases from J, leaving 15 bases between. Written as DNA, the CDR3 is TGTGCCAGCAGCATCCGCGGGGGAGGGGAAGCTTTCTTT. Encoded protein: CASSIRGGGEAFF. Looking up the rest from reference TRBV14 and TRBJ1-1 gives the full variable domain: EAGVTQFPSHSVIEKGQTVTLRCDPISGHDNLYWYRRVMGKEIKFLLHFVKESKQDESGMPNNRFLAERTGGTYSTLKVQPAELEDSGVYFCASSIRGGGEAFFGQGTRLTVV.

The chain couples TRBV15 to TRBJ1-2; D might be TRBD1 (6 bases). V was trimmed by 1 base and J by 4 bases, leaving 13 bases between them. CDR1 is LNHNV and CDR2 is YYDKDF in the germline V gene (reference sequence). This CDR3 is built from 15 residues. The CDR3 spells CATSRGPRGSYGYTF. The CDR3 DNA sequence: TGTGCCACCAGCAGAGGACCCAGGGGTAGCTATGGCTACACCTTC.

The V call is TRBV10-3, the J call TRBJ1-5; 8 bases fit TRBD1. Germline V lookup: CDR1 ENHRY, CDR2 SYGVKD. The V and J ends lost 2 bases and 6 bases, in that order; junction bases with no gene match: 6. The CDR3 spans 15 residues. DNA for the CDR3: TGTGCCATCAGTGAGCGAGACAGGGGCCTTCAGCCCCAGCATTTT. Amino acids: CAISERDRGLQPQHF.

The V call is TRBV13, the J call TRBJ1-2; no firm D call. The V end lost 5 bases, the J end lost 4 bases, and 14 bases lay between the germline ends. The V gene's germline CDR1 is PRHDT and CDR2 FYEKMQ (reference sequence). The CDR3 spans 14 residues. The CDR3 nucleotides are TGTGCCAGCAGCCCCCCGGAACCGATCTATGGCTACACCTTC. The encoded protein is CASSPPEPIYGYTF.

This chain connects TRBV27 to TRBJ2-1; D is unresolved. Per germline, CDR1 MNHEY and CDR2 SMNVEV (reference sequence). The CDR3 loop spans 14 amino acids. V was cut by 0 bases and J by 1 base, with 4 bases left in between. In DNA, the CDR3 is TGTGCCAGCAGTTTATCCTGGTCCTACAATGAGCAGTTCTTC. Residues: CASSLSWSYNEQFF.

The chain employs TRBV19 and TRBJ2-7; 8 nucleotides align to TRBD2. CDR1 LNHDA and CDR2 SQIVND come from the germline V gene (reference sequence). V trimming: 6 bases; J trimming: 0 bases; junction bases outside the gene matches: 4. CDR3 length: 14 residues. For the CDR3, the DNA is TGTGCCAGTAGGACTAGCGTACTCTCCTACGAGCAGTACTTC. Its protein is CASRTSVLSYEQYF.

J is TRBJ2-7 and V is TRBV5-1, with D possibly TRBD1 on 5 matching bases. There are 14 residues in the CDR3. V was shortened by 4 bases and J by 2 bases, with 13 bases between the two germline ends. From germline, CDR1 is SGHRS and CDR2 YFSETQ. CDR3 sequence reads: CASSHDRDPYEQYF. DNA of the CDR3: TGCGCCAGCAGCCACGACAGAGATCCCTACGAGCAGTACTTC.

V gene TRBV20-1 combines with J gene TRBJ1-4, with unresolved D. V was cut by 1 base and J by 6 bases, with 3 bases left in between. CDR3 length equals 11 residues. Germline V gene sequence: CDR1 DFQATT, CDR2 SNEGSKA (reference sequence). The CDR3 here is CSARVYEKLFF. The CDR3, as DNA: TGCAGTGCTAGAGTTTATGAAAAACTGTTTTTT.

The chain is built from TRBV5-1 and TRBJ2-7; D is tentatively TRBD1 or TRBD2 (5 bases each). In germline, CDR1 is SGHRS, CDR2 YFSETQ. The V end was cut by 0 bases, the J end by 5 bases, with 9 bases between. The CDR3 length is 13 residues. The CDR3 sequence: CASSLGGADEQYF. The DNA for the CDR3 is TGCGCCAGCAGCTTGGGAGGGGCCGACGAGCAGTACTTC. The full variable domain, rest sourced from reference TRBV5-1 and TRBJ2-7, is KAGVTQTPRYLIKTRGQQVTLSCSPISGHRSVSWYQQTPGQGLQFLFEYFSETQRNKGNFPGRFSGRQFSNSRSEMNVSTLELGDSALYLCASSLGGADEQYFGPGTRLTVT.

The chain recombines TRBV19 with TRBJ1-1; D is perhaps TRBD1 (5 bases). The germline gives CDR1 LNHDA, CDR2 SQIVND (reference sequence). The CDR3 covers 12 residues. V gave up 5 bases and J gave up 10 bases, with 14 bases separating them. The CDR3 sequence is CASSPSGTGAFF. CDR3 bases: TGTGCCAGTAGTCCCTCCGGGACCGGAGCTTTCTTT.

The chain uses TRBV27 and TRBJ1-2; TRBD1 might be the D (6 bases). This CDR3 is 14 amino acids long. V was clipped by 3 bases and J by 7 bases, with 15 bases between them. The germline CDR1 and CDR2 sequences are MNHEY and SMNVEV (reference sequence). CDR3: CASSLRGGRGGYTF. CDR3 nucleotide sequence: TGTGCCAGCAGTTTGAGGGGGGGGCGCGGTGGCTACACCTTC.

On this clone itself: In the same sample, other DNA sequences code for this CDR3. The chain links TRBV4-1 to TRBJ2-7, with a possible D match to TRBD1 (6 bases). The V and J ends lost 2 bases and 4 bases respectively, with 9 bases between them. The V gene's germline CDR1 is MGHRA and CDR2 YSYEKL. The CDR3 loop spans 13 amino acids. This CDR3 is CASSQPGAYEQYF. The DNA of the CDR3 is TGCGCCAGCAGCCAACCAGGGGCTTACGAGCAGTACTTC.

This clone came up a few times. The rearrangement links TRBV5-1 to TRBJ1-5; 8 bases agree with TRBD1. The J segment lost 5 bases and the V segment lost 0 bases, leaving 4 bases of the junction unmatched. CDR1 is SGHRS and CDR2 is YFSETQ in the germline V gene. This CDR3 has 15 residues. The CDR3 here is CASSLARGLDQPQHF. The CDR3 DNA sequence: TGCGCCAGCAGCTTGGCCAGGGGGCTGGATCAGCCCCAGCATTTT. The whole variable domain, filled in from reference TRBV5-1 and TRBJ1-5, reads KAGVTQTPRYLIKTRGQQVTLSCSPISGHRSVSWYQQTPGQGLQFLFEYFSETQRNKGNFPGRFSGRQFSNSRSEMNVSTLELGDSALYLCASSLARGLDQPQHFGDGTRLSIL.